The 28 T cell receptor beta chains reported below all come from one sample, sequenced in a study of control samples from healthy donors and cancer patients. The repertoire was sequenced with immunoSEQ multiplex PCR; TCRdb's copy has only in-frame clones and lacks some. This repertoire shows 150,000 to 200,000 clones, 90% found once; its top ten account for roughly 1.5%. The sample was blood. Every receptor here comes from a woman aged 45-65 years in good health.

The CDR3 reads CASRSPGLAPYEQYF. CDR3 nucleotide sequence: TGTGCCAGCAGGTCGCCGGGACTTGCCCCCTACGAGCAGTACTTC. The chain uses TRBV6-5 and TRBJ2-7, with D possibly TRBD2 on 6 matching bases. Germline-derived CDR1 and CDR2 are MNHEY and SVGAGI. Between the trimmed V and J ends, which lost 6 bases and 2 bases, there was a span of 17 bases. The CDR3 has 15 amino acids.

The CDR3 loop is CASQGEIDTGELFF. CDR3 coding DNA: TGTGCCAGCCAAGGGGAGATCGACACCGGGGAGCTGTTTTTT. The chain has TRBV2 and TRBJ2-2, with D perhaps TRBD1 or TRBD2 (5 bases each). This CDR3 comprises 14 residues. V shed 8 bases and J shed 3 bases, with 13 bases lying between them. The germline gives CDR1 SNHLY, CDR2 FYNNEI. Drawing the rest from reference TRBV2 and TRBJ2-2, the complete variable domain is EPEVTQTPSHQVTQMGQEVILRCVPISNHLYFYWYRQILGQKVEFLVSFYNNEISEKSEIFDDQFSVERPDGSNFTLKIRSTKLEDSAMYFCASQGEIDTGELFFGEGSRLTVL.

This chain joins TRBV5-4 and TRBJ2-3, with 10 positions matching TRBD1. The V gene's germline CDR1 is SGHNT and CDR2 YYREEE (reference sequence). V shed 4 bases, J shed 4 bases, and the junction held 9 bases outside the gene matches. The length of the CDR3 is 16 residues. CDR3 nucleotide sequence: TGTGCCAGCAGCCGAACGACAGGGGGCGTAGCAGATACGCAGTATTTT. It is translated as CASSRTTGGVADTQYF.

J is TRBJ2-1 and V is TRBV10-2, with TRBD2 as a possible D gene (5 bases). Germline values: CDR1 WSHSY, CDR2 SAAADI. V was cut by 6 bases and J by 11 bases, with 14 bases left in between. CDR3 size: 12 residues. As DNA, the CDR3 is TGCGCCAGCAGCGGGATGAGCCCAAAGCAGTTCTTC. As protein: CASSGMSPKQFF.

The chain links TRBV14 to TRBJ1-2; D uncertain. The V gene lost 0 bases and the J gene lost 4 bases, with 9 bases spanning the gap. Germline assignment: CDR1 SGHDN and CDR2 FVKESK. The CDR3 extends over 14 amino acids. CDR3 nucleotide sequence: TGTGCCAGCAGCCAAGATAGGTCTAGCTATGGCTACACCTTC. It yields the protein CASSQDRSSYGYTF.

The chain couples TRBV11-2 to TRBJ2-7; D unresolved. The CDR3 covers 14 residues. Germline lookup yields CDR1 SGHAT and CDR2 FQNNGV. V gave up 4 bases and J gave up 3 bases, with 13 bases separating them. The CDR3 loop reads CASSYNGYDYEQYF. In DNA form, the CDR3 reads TGTGCCAGCAGCTATAACGGTTACGACTACGAGCAGTACTTC.

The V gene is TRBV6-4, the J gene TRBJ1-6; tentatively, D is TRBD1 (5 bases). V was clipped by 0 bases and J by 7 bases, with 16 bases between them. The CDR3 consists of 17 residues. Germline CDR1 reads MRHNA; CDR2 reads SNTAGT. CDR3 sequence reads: CASSDSFLGRVNSPLHF. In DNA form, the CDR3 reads TGTGCCAGCAGTGACTCGTTTCTAGGCAGGGTCAATTCACCCCTCCACTTT.

CDR3 amino acids: CSTLLRGGNEQFF. The CDR3 DNA follows: TGCAGCACCCTCCTTCGTGGGGGAAATGAGCAGTTCTTC. This chain uses TRBV29-1 with TRBJ2-1; the D gene could be TRBD1 or TRBD2 (5 bases each). Trimming stripped 8 bases from V and 7 bases from J, with 18 bases between. The germline CDR1 and CDR2 sequences are SQVTM and ANQGSEA. The CDR3 sequence is 13 residues long.

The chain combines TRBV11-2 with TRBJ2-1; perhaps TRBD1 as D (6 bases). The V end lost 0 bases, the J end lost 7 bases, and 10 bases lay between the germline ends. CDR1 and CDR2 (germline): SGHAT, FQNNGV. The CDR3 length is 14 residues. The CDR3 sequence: CASSLDRGQNEQFF. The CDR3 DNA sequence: TGTGCCAGCAGCTTAGACAGGGGTCAGAATGAGCAGTTCTTC. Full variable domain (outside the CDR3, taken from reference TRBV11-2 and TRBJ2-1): EAGVAQSPRYKIIEKRQSVAFWCNPISGHATLYWYQQILGQGPKLLIQFQNNGVVDDSQLPKDRFSAERLKGVDSTLKIQPAKLEDSAVYLCASSLDRGQNEQFFGPGTRLTVL.

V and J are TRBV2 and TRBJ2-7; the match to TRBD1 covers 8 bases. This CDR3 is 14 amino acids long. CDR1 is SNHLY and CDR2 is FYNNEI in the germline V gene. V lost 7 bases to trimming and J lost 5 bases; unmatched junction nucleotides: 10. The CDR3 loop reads CASIRDRITHEQYF. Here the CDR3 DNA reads TGTGCCAGCATTAGGGACAGGATTACTCACGAGCAGTACTTC.

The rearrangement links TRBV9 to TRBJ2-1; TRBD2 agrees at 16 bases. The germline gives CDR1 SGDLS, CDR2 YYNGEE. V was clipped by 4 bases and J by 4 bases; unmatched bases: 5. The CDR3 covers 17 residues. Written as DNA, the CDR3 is TGTGCCAGCAGCTCGGGACTAGCGGGGGGGACTTACAATGAGCAGTTCTTC. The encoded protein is CASSSGLAGGTYNEQFF.

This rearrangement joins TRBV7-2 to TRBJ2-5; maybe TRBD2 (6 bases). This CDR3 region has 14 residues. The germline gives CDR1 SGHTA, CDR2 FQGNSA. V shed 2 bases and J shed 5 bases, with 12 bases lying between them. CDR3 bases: TGTGCCAGCAGCTTAAATCCTAGCGTGGAGACCCAGTACTTC. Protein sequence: CASSLNPSVETQYF.

The CDR3 nucleotides read TGTGCCAGTAGTAGGGTCCAGAACACTGAAGCTTTCTTT. This encodes CASSRVQNTEAFF. The V gene is TRBV19, the J gene TRBJ1-1, with D hard to call. From germline, CDR1 is LNHDA and CDR2 SQIVND (reference sequence). The CDR3 contains 13 residues. With 4 bases removed from V and 1 base from J, the gap between germline ends came to 7 bases.

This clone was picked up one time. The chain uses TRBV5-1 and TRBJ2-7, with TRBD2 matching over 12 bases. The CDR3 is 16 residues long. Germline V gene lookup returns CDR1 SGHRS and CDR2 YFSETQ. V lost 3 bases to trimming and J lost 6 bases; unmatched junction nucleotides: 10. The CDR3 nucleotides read TGCGCCAGCAGCTCCACGACTAGCGGGAGTGGAGGCGAGCAGTACTTC. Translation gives CASSSTTSGSGGEQYF.

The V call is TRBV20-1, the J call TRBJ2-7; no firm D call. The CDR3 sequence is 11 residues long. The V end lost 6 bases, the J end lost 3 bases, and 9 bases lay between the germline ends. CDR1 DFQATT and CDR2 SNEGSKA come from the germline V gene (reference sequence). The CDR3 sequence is CSAQDGYEQYF. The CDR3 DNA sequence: TGCAGTGCCCAGGACGGCTACGAGCAGTACTTC.

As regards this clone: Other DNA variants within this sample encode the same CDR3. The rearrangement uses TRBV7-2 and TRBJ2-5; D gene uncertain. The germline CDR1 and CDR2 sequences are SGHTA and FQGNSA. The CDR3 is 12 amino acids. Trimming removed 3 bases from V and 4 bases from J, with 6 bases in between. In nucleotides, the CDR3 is TGTGCCAGCAGCTTGCGTGCAGAGACCCAGTACTTC. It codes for CASSLRAETQYF. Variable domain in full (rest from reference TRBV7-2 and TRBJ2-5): GAGVSQSPSNKVTEKGKDVELRCDPISGHTALYWYRQSLGQGLEFLIYFQGNSAPDKSGLPSDRFSAERTGGSVSTLTIQRTQQEDSAVYLCASSLRAETQYFGPGTRLLVL.

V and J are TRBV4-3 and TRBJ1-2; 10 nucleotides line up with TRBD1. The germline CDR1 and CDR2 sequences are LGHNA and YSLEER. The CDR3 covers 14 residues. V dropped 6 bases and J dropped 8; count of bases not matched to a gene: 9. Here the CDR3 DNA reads TGCGCCAGCAGTCGACAGGGGGCTCTTACGGGCTACACCTTC. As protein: CASSRQGALTGYTF.

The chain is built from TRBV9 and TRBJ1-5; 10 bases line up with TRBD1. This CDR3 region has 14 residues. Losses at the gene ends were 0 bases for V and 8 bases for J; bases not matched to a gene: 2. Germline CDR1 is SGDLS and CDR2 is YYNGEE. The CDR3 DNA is TGTGCCAGCAGCGTAGGGACAGGGGGTGAGCCCCAGCATTTT. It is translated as CASSVGTGGEPQHF.

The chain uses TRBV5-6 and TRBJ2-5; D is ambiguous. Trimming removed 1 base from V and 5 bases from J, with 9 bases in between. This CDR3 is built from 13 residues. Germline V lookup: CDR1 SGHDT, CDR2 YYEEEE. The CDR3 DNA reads TGTGCCAGCAGCTTGCCAGATAGCGAGACCCAGTACTTC. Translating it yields CASSLPDSETQYF.

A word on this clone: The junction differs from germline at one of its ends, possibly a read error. CDR3 sequence reads: CASSVGLAGSNEQFF. CDR3 DNA: TGTGCTAGCAGCGTAGGACTAGCGGGATCCAATGAGCAGTTCTTC. This rearrangement joins TRBV7-7 to TRBJ2-1; 12 bases align to TRBD2. CDR3 size: 15 residues. Germline V gene data show CDR1 as SSHAT and CDR2 as FNYEAQ (reference sequence).

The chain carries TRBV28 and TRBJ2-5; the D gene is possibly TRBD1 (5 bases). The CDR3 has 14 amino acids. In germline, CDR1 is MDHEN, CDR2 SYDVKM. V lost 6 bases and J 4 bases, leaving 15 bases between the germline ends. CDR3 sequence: CASRYRYSVETQYF. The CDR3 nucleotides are TGTGCCAGCAGGTACAGGTACTCGGTAGAGACCCAGTACTTC.

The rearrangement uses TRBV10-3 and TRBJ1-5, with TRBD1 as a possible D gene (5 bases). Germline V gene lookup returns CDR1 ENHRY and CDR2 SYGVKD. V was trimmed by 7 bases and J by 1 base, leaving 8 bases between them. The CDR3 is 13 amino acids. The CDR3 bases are TGTGCCATCAAGGAGGGGAGCAATCAGCCCCAGCATTTT. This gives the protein CAIKEGSNQPQHF.

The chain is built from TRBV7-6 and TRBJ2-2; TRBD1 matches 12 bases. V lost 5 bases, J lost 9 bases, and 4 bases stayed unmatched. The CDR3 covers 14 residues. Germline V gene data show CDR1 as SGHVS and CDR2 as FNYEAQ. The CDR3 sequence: CASSQGQGARELFF. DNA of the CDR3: TGTGCCAGCAGCCAGGGACAGGGGGCCAGGGAGCTGTTTTTT. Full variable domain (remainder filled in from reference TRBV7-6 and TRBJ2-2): GAGVSQSPRYKVTKRGQDVALRCDPISGHVSLYWYRQALGQGPEFLTYFNYEAQQDKSGLPNDRFSAERPEGSISTLTIQRTEQRDSAMYRCASSQGQGARELFFGEGSRLTVL.

The CDR3 here is CASRPVGGAFRLFF. CDR3 nucleotide sequence: TGTGCCAGCAGACCCGTTGGCGGGGCTTTCCGACTGTTTTTT. This chain uses TRBV27 with TRBJ1-4; D possibly corresponds to TRBD1 (5 bases). Germline CDR1 is MNHEY and CDR2 is SMNVEV (reference sequence). The V end was cut by 6 bases, the J end by 13 bases, with 21 bases between. The CDR3 covers 14 residues.

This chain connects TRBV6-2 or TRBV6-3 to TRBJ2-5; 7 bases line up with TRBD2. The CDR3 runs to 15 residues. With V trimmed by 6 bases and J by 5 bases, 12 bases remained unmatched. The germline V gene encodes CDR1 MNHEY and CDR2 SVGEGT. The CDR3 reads CASSAMTSRGETQYF. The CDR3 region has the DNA TGTGCCAGCAGCGCGATGACTAGCCGGGGGGAGACCCAGTACTTC.

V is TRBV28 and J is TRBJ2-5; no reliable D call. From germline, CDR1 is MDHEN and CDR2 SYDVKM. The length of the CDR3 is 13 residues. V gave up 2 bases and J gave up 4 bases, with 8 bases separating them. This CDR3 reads CASSLGPPETQYF. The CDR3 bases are TGTGCCAGCAGTTTAGGTCCCCCAGAGACCCAGTACTTC.

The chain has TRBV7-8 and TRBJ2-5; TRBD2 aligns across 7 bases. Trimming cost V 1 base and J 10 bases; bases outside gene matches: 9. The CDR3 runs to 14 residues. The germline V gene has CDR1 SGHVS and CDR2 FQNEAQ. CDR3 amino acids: CASSLGQSWGGQYF. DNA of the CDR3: TGTGCCAGCAGCTTAGGACAGTCTTGGGGGGGCCAGTACTTC.

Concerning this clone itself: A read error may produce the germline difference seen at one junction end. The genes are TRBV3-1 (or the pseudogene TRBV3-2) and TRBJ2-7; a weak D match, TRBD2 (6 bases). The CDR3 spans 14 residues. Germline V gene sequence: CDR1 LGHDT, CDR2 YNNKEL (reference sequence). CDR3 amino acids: CASSLRQAGGDPHF. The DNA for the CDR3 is TGTGCCAGCAGCCTCCGCCAAGCGGGTGGGGACCCCCACTTC.